These 27 T cell receptor beta chains share one sample of origin, sequenced in a study of blood T cells in healthy people across ages. Primed by a sample-barcoded 5' primer and a J-beta primer mix, a second PCR proceeded for about 6 to 11 cycles. TCRdb reanalysed the 5' RACE reads using MiXCR and keeps one entry per CDR3 protein. The sample carries some 1.8 million distinct CDR3 sequences, approximately 39% recorded once. The sample taken for sequencing was blood. The source is a human donor in good health.

This CDR3 reads CASSAGRANTGELFF. The DNA for the CDR3 is TGTGCCAGCAGCGCGGGTCGAGCGAACACCGGGGAGCTGTTTTTT. The V call is TRBV9, the J call TRBJ2-2; D remains unclear. There are 15 residues in the CDR3. V shed 3 bases and J shed 0 bases, with 9 bases lying between them. Germline CDR1 and CDR2: SGDLS and YYNGEE.

V and J are TRBV7-2 and TRBJ2-7, with D unclear. Germline V gene sequence: CDR1 SGHTA, CDR2 FQGNSA. The CDR3 is made up of 14 amino acids. Trimming pared 0 bases from V and 4 bases from J, leaving 10 bases between. This chain's CDR3 is CASSLALSGYEQYF. The CDR3 coding sequence is TGTGCCAGCAGCTTAGCGCTTTCCGGGTACGAGCAGTACTTC.

The sample holds many counts of this clonotype. The rearrangement links TRBV28 to TRBJ1-1; 9 bases line up with TRBD1. This CDR3 is built from 16 residues. Germline loops: CDR1 MDHEN, CDR2 SYDVKM. After removal of 5 bases from V and 5 bases from J, the junction contained 12 bases not matched to a gene. The CDR3 is CASSIPLQGAGTEAFF. CDR3 coding DNA: TGTGCCAGCAGTATACCGTTACAGGGGGCAGGGACTGAAGCTTTCTTT.

The rearrangement links TRBV4-3 to TRBJ2-3; 8 bases match TRBD2. The V segment lost 0 bases and the J segment 2 bases; nucleotides outside the gene matches: 10. Per germline, CDR1 LGHNA and CDR2 YSLEER. The CDR3 has 18 residues. In DNA form, the CDR3 reads TGCGCCAGCAGCCAAGAATGGTTGGCAGCGGGGGACACAGATACGCAGTATTTT. It is translated as CASSQEWLAAGDTDTQYF.

On this clonotype: At one boundary the junction diverges from the germline segment, which might be a read error. This chain links TRBV6-6 with TRBJ2-7, with 10 bases fitting TRBD1. The CDR3 extends over 15 amino acids. Germline V gene lookup returns CDR1 MNHNY and CDR2 SVGAGI (reference sequence). The CDR3 DNA reads as TGTACCAGCAGTGCTCTCGGGACAGGGGATAACGAGCAGTACTTC. It is translated as CTSSALGTGDNEQYF.

The genes are TRBV5-1 and TRBJ2-4; no definite D call. V dropped 0 bases and J dropped 13 bases, with 20 bases sitting between them. Germline V gene lookup returns CDR1 SGHRS and CDR2 YFSETQ. The CDR3 covers 15 residues. The CDR3 protein is CASSLGGYTYNEQYF. Written as DNA, the CDR3 is TGCGCCAGCAGCTTGGGAGGCTACACCTACAATGAGCAGTACTTC.

The chain is built from TRBV2 and TRBJ1-1; D not certain. V was trimmed by 7 bases and J by 2 bases, leaving 8 bases between them. The CDR3 length is 12 residues. The germline CDR1 and CDR2 sequences are SNHLY and FYNNEI. This CDR3 reads CASKMTNTEAFF. CDR3 DNA sequence: TGTGCCAGCAAAATGACAAACACTGAAGCTTTCTTT.

This clonotype has a single count. The chain couples TRBV12-3 or TRBV12-4 to TRBJ2-1; D not resolved. The CDR3 length is 15 residues. Trimming pared 5 bases from V and 0 bases from J, leaving 11 bases between. CDR3: CASSTHASSYNEQFF. The CDR3 DNA reads as TGTGCCAGCAGTACCCACGCCAGCTCCTACAATGAGCAGTTCTTC.

V gene TRBV6-2 or TRBV6-3 combines with J gene TRBJ2-3, with 7 bases lining up with TRBD2. This CDR3 contains 19 residues. The junction had 15 bases not matched to a gene; V was cut back by 0 bases and J by 3 bases. The germline CDR1 and CDR2 sequences are MNHEY and SVGEGT. Here the CDR3 DNA reads TGTGCCAGCAGTTACTCCTTTTCGGAGCGGGGAGATAGGACAGATACGCAGTATTTT. Encoded protein: CASSYSFSERGDRTDTQYF.

This rearrangement joins TRBV20-1 to TRBJ1-2; maybe TRBD1 (5 bases). The ends were cut back, 3 bases at V and 8 bases at J, with 13 bases in the middle. Per the germline V gene, CDR1 is DFQATT and CDR2 is SNEGSKA (reference sequence). CDR3 length: 12 amino acids. The CDR3 DNA is TGCAGTGCTAGTGGCGCAGGGACCGGCTACACCTTC. This encodes CSASGAGTGYTF.

This clonotype was seen a few times. This chain uses TRBV15 with TRBJ2-1; 7 positions agree with TRBD1. There are 15 residues in the CDR3. Trimming took 0 bases from V and 7 from J; bases not matched to a gene: 6. CDR1 is LNHNV and CDR2 is YYDKDF in the germline V gene (reference sequence). CDR3 in amino acids: CATSRDKGQSNEQFF. CDR3 nucleotide sequence: TGTGCCACCAGCAGAGATAAGGGACAGTCTAATGAGCAGTTCTTC.

J is TRBJ2-7 and V is TRBV20-1; D possibly matches TRBD1 or TRBD2 (5 bases each). CDR3 length: 15 amino acids. Germline assignment: CDR1 DFQATT and CDR2 SNEGSKA (reference sequence). The V and J ends lost 0 bases and 2 bases respectively, with 14 bases between them. The CDR3 sequence: CSARDHQGSAYEQYF. CDR3 nucleotide sequence: TGCAGTGCTAGAGACCATCAGGGTAGCGCCTACGAGCAGTACTTC.

The V call is TRBV20-1, the J call TRBJ2-1, with 12 bases that match TRBD2. V shed 3 bases, J shed 10 bases, and the junction held 7 bases outside the gene matches. The CDR3 totals 14 residues. Germline V CDR1 and CDR2: DFQATT, SNEGSKA (reference sequence). DNA for the CDR3: TGCAGTGCTAGTTCTCTAGCGGGGGGGCGAGAGCAGTTCTTC. Translation gives CSASSLAGGREQFF.

The chain is built from TRBV2 and TRBJ2-5; 8 bases are a match to TRBD2. The CDR3 has 16 residues. Losses at the gene ends were 7 bases for V and 4 bases for J; bases not matched to a gene: 14. Germline values: CDR1 SNHLY, CDR2 FYNNEI. The CDR3 nucleotides are TGTGCCAGCACACACCCGGGACTAGATTTCCCAGAGACCCAGTACTTC. Translated: CASTHPGLDFPETQYF.

This clonotype was counted between two and nine times. V and J are TRBV3-1 and TRBJ2-5, with D possibly TRBD2 on 6 matching bases. With 1 base removed from V and 4 bases from J, the gap between germline ends came to 22 bases. This CDR3 region has 18 residues. The germline V gene has CDR1 LGHDT and CDR2 YNNKEL (reference sequence). This CDR3 reads CASSQVTLGVDGGETQYF. The DNA of the CDR3 is TGTGCCAGCAGCCAAGTCACCCTAGGGGTCGACGGGGGAGAGACCCAGTACTTC.

This chain links TRBV6-2 or TRBV6-3 with TRBJ2-1; D gene ambiguous. From germline, CDR1 is MNHEY and CDR2 SVGEGT. V was clipped by 0 bases and J by 8 bases, with 14 bases between them. The CDR3 spans 15 residues. The CDR3 spells CASSYSTLHEDEQFF. CDR3 DNA sequence: TGTGCCAGCAGTTACTCGACTCTTCACGAGGATGAGCAGTTCTTC.

Only one count was recorded for this clonotype. V gene TRBV4-1 combines with J gene TRBJ2-4; D is possibly TRBD2 (7 bases). The J call may be wrong; the DNA end is better matched by TRBJ2-7. The CDR3 has 15 amino acids. CDR1 MGHRA and CDR2 YSYEKL come from the germline V gene. As DNA, the CDR3 is TGCGCCAGCAGCCAAGAACGGGGGGCGAGGCTCGAGCAGTACTTC. It is translated as CASSQERGARLEQYF.

The chain employs TRBV20-1 and TRBJ2-7; 8 bases align to TRBD1. V lost 3 bases to trimming and J lost 2 bases; unmatched junction nucleotides: 9. The CDR3 is 15 amino acids. From germline, CDR1 is DFQATT and CDR2 SNEGSKA (reference sequence). DNA of the CDR3: TGCAGTGCTAGCCAAGGACAGGGTATAGCCTACGAGCAGTACTTC. This gives the protein CSASQGQGIAYEQYF.

This chain joins TRBV20-1 and TRBJ2-2; 8 nucleotides align to TRBD1. V lost 5 bases and J lost 7; bases outside the gene matches: 9. Looked up from germline, CDR1 is DFQATT and CDR2 is SNEGSKA (reference sequence). The CDR3 has 14 amino acids. Here the CDR3 reads CSAYGQGASGELFF. For the CDR3, the DNA is TGCAGTGCTTATGGACAGGGTGCGAGCGGGGAGCTGTTTTTT.

This chain uses TRBV20-1 with TRBJ2-1; D unclear. The V end was cut by 1 base, the J end by 0 bases, with 13 bases between. This CDR3 comprises 16 residues. Germline loops: CDR1 DFQATT, CDR2 SNEGSKA (reference sequence). The CDR3 nucleotides are TGCAGTGCTAGAGGCCCCCTGGGTAGCTCCTACAATGAGCAGTTCTTC. Translation: CSARGPLGSSYNEQFF.

The chain couples TRBV4-3 to TRBJ1-1, with no clear D. The CDR3 runs 16 residues. Trimming took off 1 base at V and 1 base at J, with 13 bases between the two ends. The V gene's germline CDR1 is LGHNA and CDR2 YSLEER. CDR3 nucleotides: TGCGCCAGCAGCCAAGGGAGGGAGGAACGGAACACTGAAGCTTTCTTT. This encodes CASSQGREERNTEAFF.

This sequence joins TRBV3-1 and TRBJ1-1; 8 nucleotides align to TRBD1. The trim removed 4 bases at V and 4 bases at J, leaving 8 bases unmatched. CDR3 size: 15 residues. CDR1 is LGHDT and CDR2 is YNNKEL in the germline V gene (reference sequence). The CDR3 loop is CASSLTGGWGTEAFF. In DNA, the CDR3 is TGTGCCAGCAGCCTCACAGGGGGTTGGGGCACTGAAGCTTTCTTT.

The table lists this clonotype with a few counts. The V gene is TRBV18, the J gene TRBJ1-5; D call uncertain. V was clipped by 5 bases and J by 2 bases, with 7 bases between them. This CDR3 contains 13 residues. The germline V gene encodes CDR1 KGHSH and CDR2 LQKENI. The CDR3 nucleotides read TGTGCCAGCTCAGTGGCAGGCAATCAGCCCCAGCATTTT. This codes for CASSVAGNQPQHF.

CDR3 DNA sequence: TGTGCCAGCAGCCCCGCGCTCGGGGAGCAAGAGACCCAGTACTTC. It codes for CASSPALGEQETQYF. The chain links TRBV7-6 to TRBJ2-5; D is possibly TRBD2 (5 bases). Germline V lookup: CDR1 SGHVS, CDR2 FNYEAQ. Trimming took 5 bases from V and 2 from J, leaving 15 bases between them. The CDR3 loop spans 15 amino acids.

The rearrangement links TRBV11-2 to TRBJ2-6, with 10 bases fitting TRBD1. The V gene end was trimmed by 3 bases and the J gene end by 0 bases; junction bases not matched to a gene: 8. CDR1 SGHAT and CDR2 FQNNGV come from the germline V gene. CDR3 length: 19 residues. CDR3: CASSLIGTGAFSGANVLTF. Here the CDR3 DNA reads TGTGCCAGCAGCTTGATAGGGACAGGGGCTTTCTCTGGGGCCAACGTCCTGACTTTC.

This CDR3 is CSGGGEQAFF. Written as DNA, the CDR3 is TGCAGCGGCGGAGGGGAACAAGCTTTCTTT. V and J are TRBV29-1 and TRBJ1-1, with a tentative D call TRBD1 (5 bases). V was trimmed by 7 bases and J by 9 bases, leaving 12 bases between them. Germline V gene data show CDR1 as SQVTM and CDR2 as ANQGSEA. CDR3 length: 10 amino acids.

The J gene is TRBJ2-2, the V gene TRBV2; tentatively, D is TRBD1 (5 bases). The V end was cut by 8 bases, the J end by 2 bases, with 18 bases between. Germline CDR1 is SNHLY and CDR2 is FYNNEI. This CDR3 region has 16 residues. CDR3 nucleotide sequence: TGTGCCAGCCGAAGAGAGCAGGACATTAACACCGGGGAGCTGTTTTTT. This codes for CASRREQDINTGELFF. Based on the CDR3 plus reference TRBV2 and TRBJ2-2, the full variable domain is EPEVTQTPSHQVTQMGQEVILRCVPISNHLYFYWYRQILGQKVEFLVSFYNNEISEKSEIFDDQFSVERPDGSNFTLKIRSTKLEDSAMYFCASRREQDINTGELFFGEGSRLTVL.